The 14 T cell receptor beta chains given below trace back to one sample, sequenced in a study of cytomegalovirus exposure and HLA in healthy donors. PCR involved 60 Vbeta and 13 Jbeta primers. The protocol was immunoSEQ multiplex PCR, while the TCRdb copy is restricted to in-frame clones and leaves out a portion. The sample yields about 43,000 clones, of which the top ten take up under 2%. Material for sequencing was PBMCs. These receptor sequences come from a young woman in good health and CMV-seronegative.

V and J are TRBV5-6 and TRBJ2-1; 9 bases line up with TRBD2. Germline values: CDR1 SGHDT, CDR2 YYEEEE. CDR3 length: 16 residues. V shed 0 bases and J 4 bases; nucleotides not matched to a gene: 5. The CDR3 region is CASSLEAGGPYNEQFF. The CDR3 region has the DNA TGTGCCAGCAGCTTGGAGGCGGGAGGGCCATACAATGAGCAGTTCTTC.

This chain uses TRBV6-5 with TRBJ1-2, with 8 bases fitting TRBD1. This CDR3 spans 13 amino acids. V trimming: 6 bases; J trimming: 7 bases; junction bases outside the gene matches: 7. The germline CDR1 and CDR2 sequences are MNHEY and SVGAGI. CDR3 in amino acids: CASRPGTGSGYTF. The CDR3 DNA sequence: TGTGCCAGCAGGCCCGGGACAGGCTCTGGCTACACCTTC.

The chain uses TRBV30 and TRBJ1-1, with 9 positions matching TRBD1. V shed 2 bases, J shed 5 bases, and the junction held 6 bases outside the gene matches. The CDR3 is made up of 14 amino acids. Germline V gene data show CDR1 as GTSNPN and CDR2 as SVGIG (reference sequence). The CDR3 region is CAWSTDRGGTEAFF. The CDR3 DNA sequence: TGTGCCTGGAGTACCGACAGGGGGGGGACTGAAGCTTTCTTT.

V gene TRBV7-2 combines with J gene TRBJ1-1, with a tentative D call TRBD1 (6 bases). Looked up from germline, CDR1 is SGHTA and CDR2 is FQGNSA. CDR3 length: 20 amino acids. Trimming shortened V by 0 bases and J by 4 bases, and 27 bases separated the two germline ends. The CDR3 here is CASSLALVRTAPSRGTEAFF. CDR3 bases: TGTGCCAGCAGCTTAGCGCTTGTTAGGACAGCGCCTTCGAGGGGCACTGAAGCTTTCTTT.

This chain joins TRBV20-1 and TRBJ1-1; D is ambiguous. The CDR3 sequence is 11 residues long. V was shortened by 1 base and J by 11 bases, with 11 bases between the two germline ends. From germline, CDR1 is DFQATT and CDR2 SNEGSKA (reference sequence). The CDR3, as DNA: TGCAGTGCTAGAGGGCCCGAGGTTGCTTTCTTT. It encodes CSARGPEVAFF.

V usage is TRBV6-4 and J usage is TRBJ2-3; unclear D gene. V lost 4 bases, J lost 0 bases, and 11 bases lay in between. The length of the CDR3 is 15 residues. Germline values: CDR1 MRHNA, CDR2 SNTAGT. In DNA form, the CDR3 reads TGTGCCAGCAGTGCCAGCGAAACTAGCACAGATACGCAGTATTTT. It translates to CASSASETSTDTQYF.

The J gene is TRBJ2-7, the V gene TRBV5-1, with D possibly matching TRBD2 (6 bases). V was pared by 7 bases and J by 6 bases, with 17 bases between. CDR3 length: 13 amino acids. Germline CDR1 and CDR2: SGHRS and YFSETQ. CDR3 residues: CASAYRESGEQYF. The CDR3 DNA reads TGCGCCAGCGCATACCGGGAGTCTGGCGAGCAGTACTTC.

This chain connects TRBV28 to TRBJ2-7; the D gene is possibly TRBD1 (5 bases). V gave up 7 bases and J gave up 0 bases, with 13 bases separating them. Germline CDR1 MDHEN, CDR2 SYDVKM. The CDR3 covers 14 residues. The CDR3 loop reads CASTAQVPSYEQYF. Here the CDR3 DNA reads TGTGCCAGCACTGCACAGGTTCCCTCCTACGAGCAGTACTTC.

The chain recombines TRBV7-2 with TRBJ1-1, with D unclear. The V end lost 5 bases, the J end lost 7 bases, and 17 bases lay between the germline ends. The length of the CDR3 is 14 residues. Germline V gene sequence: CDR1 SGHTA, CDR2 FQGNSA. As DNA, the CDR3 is TGTGCCAGCAGCCCGAAACAGACCCCCTATGAAGCTTTCTTT. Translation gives CASSPKQTPYEAFF.

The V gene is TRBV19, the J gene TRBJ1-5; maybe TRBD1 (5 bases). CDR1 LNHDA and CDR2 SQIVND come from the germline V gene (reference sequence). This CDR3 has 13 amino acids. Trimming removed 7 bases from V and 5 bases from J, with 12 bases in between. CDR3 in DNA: TGTGCCAGTACTCAGGGTCGCGATCAGCCCCAGCATTTT. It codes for CASTQGRDQPQHF.

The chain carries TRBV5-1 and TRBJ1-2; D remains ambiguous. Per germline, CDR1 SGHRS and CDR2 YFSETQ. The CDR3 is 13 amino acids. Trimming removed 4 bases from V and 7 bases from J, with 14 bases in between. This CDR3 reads CASSPGSDLGYTF. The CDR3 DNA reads TGCGCCAGCAGCCCGGGGTCAGACCTTGGCTACACCTTC.

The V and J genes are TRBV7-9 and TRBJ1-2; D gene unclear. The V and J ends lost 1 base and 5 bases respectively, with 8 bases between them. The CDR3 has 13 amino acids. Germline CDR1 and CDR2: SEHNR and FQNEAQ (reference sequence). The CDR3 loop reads CASSLDGAYGYTF. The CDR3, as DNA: TGTGCCAGCAGCTTAGACGGAGCTTATGGCTACACCTTC.

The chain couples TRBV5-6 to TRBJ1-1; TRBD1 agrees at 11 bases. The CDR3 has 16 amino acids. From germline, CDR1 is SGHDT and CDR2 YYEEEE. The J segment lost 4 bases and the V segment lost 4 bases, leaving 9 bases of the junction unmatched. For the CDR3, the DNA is TGTGCCAGCAGCCCCGGACAGGGGGCGTTGGGCACTGAAGCTTTCTTT. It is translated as CASSPGQGALGTEAFF.

Here the CDR3 DNA reads TGTGCCAGCAGCCGGTTTGGTAGCGGGAGTACGGCCTACGAGCAGTACTTC. Its translation is CASSRFGSGSTAYEQYF. V gene TRBV19 combines with J gene TRBJ2-7, with 9 bases fitting TRBD2. The V and J ends lost 9 bases and 2 bases, in that order; junction bases with no gene match: 17. Per germline, CDR1 LNHDA and CDR2 SQIVND (reference sequence). The CDR3 has 17 amino acids.